The 5 T cell receptor beta chains reported below all come from one sample, sequenced in a study of shared clonotypes between healthy human individuals. TCRdb's table, derived via immunoSEQ multiplex PCR, lists solely in-frame clones and lacks some. This sample yields 2 million to 3 million clones, of which approximately 93% are seen a single time; approximately 0.36% belongs to the top ten. Sequenced material: naive CD4+ T cells from PBMCs. Subset here: CD45RA+ positively selected. The receptors originated from a man aged 18 to 29 in good health. Some clones in this sample may be carry-over from other donors' samples.

V usage is TRBV9 and J usage is TRBJ2-3, with D unresolved. CDR3 size: 17 residues. Germline loops: CDR1 SGDLS, CDR2 YYNGEE. The V gene lost 0 bases and the J gene lost 0 bases, with 14 bases spanning the gap. In DNA, the CDR3 is TGTGCCAGCAGCGTAGGGTACACATTAACTAGCACAGATACGCAGTATTTT. This translates into CASSVGYTLTSTDTQYF.

This chain links TRBV28 with TRBJ1-2, with a possible D match to TRBD1 (5 bases). V gave up 3 bases and J gave up 5 bases, with 10 bases separating them. The CDR3 is 13 amino acids. Germline CDR1 MDHEN, CDR2 SYDVKM. CDR3 sequence (DNA): TGTGCCAGCAGTTTCCAGGGATGGTATGGCTACACCTTC. Translated, it gives CASSFQGWYGYTF.

The chain has TRBV6-1 and TRBJ1-2; TRBD1 might be the D (5 bases). V lost 1 base and J 7 bases, leaving 13 bases between the germline ends. CDR1 is MNHNS, CDR2 SASEGT, per germline. The CDR3 is 14 amino acids. CDR3 loop: CASSEGGMRGGYTF. DNA for the CDR3: TGTGCCAGCAGTGAAGGGGGGATGCGAGGTGGCTACACCTTC.

The chain joins TRBV19 to TRBJ1-4, with D maybe TRBD1 (6 bases). Germline CDR1 reads LNHDA; CDR2 reads SQIVND (reference sequence). Trimming shortened V by 11 bases and J by 7 bases, and 20 bases separated the two germline ends. The CDR3 length is 14 residues. The CDR3 loop reads CASLGGGAGEKLFF. Here the CDR3 DNA reads TGTGCCTCTTTAGGCGGGGGCGCCGGTGAAAAACTGTTTTTT.

The rearrangement uses TRBV5-6 and TRBJ2-7, with D unresolved. Between the trimmed V and J ends, which lost 0 bases and 5 bases, there was a span of 9 bases. CDR1 and CDR2 from the germline V gene are SGHDT and YYEEEE. The CDR3 totals 13 residues. The CDR3, as DNA: TGTGCCAGCAGCTTGGGACCCCTGAACGAGCAGTACTTC. Amino acid sequence: CASSLGPLNEQYF.